Listed below are T cell receptor beta chains from one sample, sequenced in a study of technical replicates of blood from several donors. Method: immunoSEQ multiplex PCR; TCRdb's copy keeps in-frame clones and lacks some. The sample gives about 66,000 clones, approximately 90% of which show up once; 4% to 5% is in the top ten. The sample comprised PBMCs. The receptors originated from a human donor in good health. Some clones in this sample may be carry-over from other donors' samples. Both conserved end residues are part of each CDR3. The D gene is left open where the match is weak. Clone size is stated in some rows and not others, as once, few, many or a class when expanded.

>-|TRBV5-4|-|TRBJ2-2
CASSSGTNTGELFF
TGTGCCAGCAGCTCGGGAACGAACACCGGGGAGCTGTTTTTT
>TRBD2|TRBV7-9|-|TRBJ2-7
CASSPSGSVYEQYF
TGTGCCAGCAGCCCAAGCGGGAGTGTCTACGAGCAGTACTTC
>TRBD2|TRBV25-1|few|TRBJ2-1
CASSGGGSGSYNEQFF
TGTGCCAGCAGTGGGGGGGGTAGCGGTTCATACAATGAGCAGTTCTTC
>-|TRBV2|few|TRBJ1-4
CAGGDRNEKLFF
TGTGCCGGGGGGGACCGAAATGAAAAACTGTTTTTT
>TRBD1|TRBV6-6|-|TRBJ1-2
CASSYSRGTGHGYTF
TGTGCCAGCAGTTACTCGAGAGGGACAGGGCATGGCTACACCTTC
>-|TRBV29-1|-|TRBJ2-5
CSAFGKSRAGETQYF
TGCAGCGCGTTCGGTAAGTCACGGGCGGGAGAGACCCAGTACTTC
>TRBD1|TRBV29-1|-|TRBJ1-1
CSTGQGPGTEAFF
TGCAGCACTGGACAGGGGCCGGGCACTGAAGCTTTCTTT
>TRBD1|TRBV2|once|TRBJ2-7
CASRTGGEQYF
TGTGCCAGCAGGACAGGGGGCGAGCAGTACTTC
>TRBD2|TRBV18|-|TRBJ2-5
CASSRGPSGGETQYF
TGTGCCAGCTCACGAGGCCCCTCGGGGGGTGAGACCCAGTACTTC
>TRBD1|TRBV5-4|-|TRBJ2-7
CASSFWSGGHYEQYF
TGTGCCAGCAGCTTCTGGTCAGGGGGCCACTACGAGCAGTACTTC
>TRBD2|TRBV29-1|-|TRBJ2-4
CSASLAENIQYF
TGCAGCGCGTCCCTAGCGGAAAACATTCAGTACTTC
>TRBD1|TRBV5-6|-|TRBJ1-1
CASSSGTGGNTEAFF
TGTGCCAGCAGTTCCGGGACAGGGGGGAACACTGAAGCTTTCTTT
>TRBD2|TRBV9|-|TRBJ2-5
CASSVGTSGAGETQYF
TGTGCCAGCAGCGTAGGGACTAGCGGGGCGGGAGAGACCCAGTACTTC
>TRBD1|TRBV6-5|-|TRBJ2-7
CASSGQGYYYEQYF
TGTGCCAGCAGTGGACAGGGATACTACTACGAGCAGTACTTC
>TRBD1|TRBV9|-|TRBJ1-2
CASTQVGGSYGYTF
TGTGCCAGCACCCAAGTAGGGGGCAGCTATGGCTACACCTTC
>-|TRBV5-1|-|TRBJ1-5
CASSPLSREAQPQHF
TGCGCCAGCAGCCCCCTAAGCAGGGAAGCTCAGCCCCAGCATTTT
>TRBD2|TRBV4-3|-|TRBJ2-7
CASSQDPSGAYEQYF
TGCGCCAGCAGCCAAGATCCTAGCGGGGCCTACGAGCAGTACTTC
>TRBD2|TRBV9|-|TRBJ2-7
CASSVSSGGHEQYF
TGTGCCAGCAGCGTATCATCGGGGGGGCACGAGCAGTACTTC
>TRBD2|TRBV5-4|-|TRBJ2-1
CALTGGLDNEQFF
TGTGCCTTAACGGGGGGGCTTGACAATGAGCAGTTCTTC
>TRBD1|TRBV5-6|-|TRBJ1-1
CASLRGRNTEAFF
TGTGCCTCCCTGAGGGGGCGGAACACTGAAGCTTTCTTT